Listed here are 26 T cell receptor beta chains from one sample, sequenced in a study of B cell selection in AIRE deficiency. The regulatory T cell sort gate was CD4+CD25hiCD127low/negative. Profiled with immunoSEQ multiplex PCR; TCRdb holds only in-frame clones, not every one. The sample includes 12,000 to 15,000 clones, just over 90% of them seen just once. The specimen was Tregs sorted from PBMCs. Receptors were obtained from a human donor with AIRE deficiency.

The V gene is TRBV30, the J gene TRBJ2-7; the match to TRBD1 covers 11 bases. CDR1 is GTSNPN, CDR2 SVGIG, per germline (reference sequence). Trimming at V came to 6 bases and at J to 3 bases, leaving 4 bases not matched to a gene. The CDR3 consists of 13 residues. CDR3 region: CACRDRGSYEQYF. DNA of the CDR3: TGTGCCTGCAGGGACAGGGGGAGCTACGAGCAGTACTTC.

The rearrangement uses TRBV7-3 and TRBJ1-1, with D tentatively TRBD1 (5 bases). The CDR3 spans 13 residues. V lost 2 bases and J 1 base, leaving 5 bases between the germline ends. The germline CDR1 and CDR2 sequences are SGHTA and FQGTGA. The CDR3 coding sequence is TGTGCCAGCAGCTTAGGACAGAACACTGAAGCTTTCTTT. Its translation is CASSLGQNTEAFF.

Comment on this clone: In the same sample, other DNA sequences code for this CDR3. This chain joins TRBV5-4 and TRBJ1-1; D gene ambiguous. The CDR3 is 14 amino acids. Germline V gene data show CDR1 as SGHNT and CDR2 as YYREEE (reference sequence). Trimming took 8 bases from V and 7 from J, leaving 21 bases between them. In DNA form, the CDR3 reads TGTGCCAGTAGCGTCCAAAATGGTGGCCTTGAAGCTTTCTTT. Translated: CASSVQNGGLEAFF. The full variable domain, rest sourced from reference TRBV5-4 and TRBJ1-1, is ETGVTQSPTHLIKTRGQQVTLRCSSQSGHNTVSWYQQALGQGPQFIFQYYREEENGRGNFPPRFSGLQFPNYSSELNVNALELDDSALYLCASSVQNGGLEAFFGQGTRLTVV.

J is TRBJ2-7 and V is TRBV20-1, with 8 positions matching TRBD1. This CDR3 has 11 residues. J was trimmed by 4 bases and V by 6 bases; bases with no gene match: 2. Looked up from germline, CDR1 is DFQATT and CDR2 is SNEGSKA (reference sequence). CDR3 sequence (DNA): TGCAGTGCCAGGACAGGGTACGAGCAGTACTTC. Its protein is CSARTGYEQYF.

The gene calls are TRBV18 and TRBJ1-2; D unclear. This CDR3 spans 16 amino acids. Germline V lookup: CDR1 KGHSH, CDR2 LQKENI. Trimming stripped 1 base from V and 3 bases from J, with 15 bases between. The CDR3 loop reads CASSPLEPPLDYGYTF. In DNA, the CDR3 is TGTGCCAGCTCACCACTAGAACCGCCCCTCGACTATGGCTACACCTTC. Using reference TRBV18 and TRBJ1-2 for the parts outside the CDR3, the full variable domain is NAGVMQNPRHLVRRRGQEARLRCSPMKGHSHVYWYRQLPEEGLKFMVYLQKENIIDESGMPKERFSAEFPKEGPSILRIQQVVRGDSAAYFCASSPLEPPLDYGYTFGSGTRLTVV.

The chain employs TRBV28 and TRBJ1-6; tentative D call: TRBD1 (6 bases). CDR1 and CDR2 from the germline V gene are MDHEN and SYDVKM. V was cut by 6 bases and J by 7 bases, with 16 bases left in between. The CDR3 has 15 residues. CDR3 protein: CASSRLGQQNSPLHF. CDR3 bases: TGTGCCAGCAGCCGCCTAGGACAGCAGAATTCACCCCTCCACTTT.

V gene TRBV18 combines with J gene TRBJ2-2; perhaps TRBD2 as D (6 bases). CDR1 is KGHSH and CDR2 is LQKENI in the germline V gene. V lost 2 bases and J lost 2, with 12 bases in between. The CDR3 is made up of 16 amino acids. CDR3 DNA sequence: TGTGCCAGCTCACCAGCCACGGGGGTAAACACCGGGGAGCTGTTTTTT. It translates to CASSPATGVNTGELFF.

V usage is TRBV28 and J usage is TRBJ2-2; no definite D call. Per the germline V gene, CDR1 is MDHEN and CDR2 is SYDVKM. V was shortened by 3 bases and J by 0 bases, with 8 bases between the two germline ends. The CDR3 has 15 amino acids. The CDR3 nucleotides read TGTGCCAGCAGTTTCCTTACGACGAACACCGGGGAGCTGTTTTTT. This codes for CASSFLTTNTGELFF. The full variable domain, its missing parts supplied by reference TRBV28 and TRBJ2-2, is DVKVTQSSRYLVKRTGEKVFLECVQDMDHENMFWYRQDPGLGLRLIYFSYDVKMKEKGDIPEGYSVSREKKERFSLILESASTNQTSMYLCASSFLTTNTGELFFGEGSRLTVL.

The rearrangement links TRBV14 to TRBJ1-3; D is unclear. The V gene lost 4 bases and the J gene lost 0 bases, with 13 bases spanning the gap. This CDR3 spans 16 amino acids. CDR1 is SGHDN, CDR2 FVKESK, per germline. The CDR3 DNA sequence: TGTGCCAGCAGCCCCTGGCGCAGCATCTCTGGAAACACCATATATTTT. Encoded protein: CASSPWRSISGNTIYF.

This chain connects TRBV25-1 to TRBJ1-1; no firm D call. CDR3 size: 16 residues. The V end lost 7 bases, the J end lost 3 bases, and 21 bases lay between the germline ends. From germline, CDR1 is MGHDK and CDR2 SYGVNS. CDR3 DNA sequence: TGTGCCAGCAACCCCCCTGGAGGAGTGGGTTACACTGAAGCTTTCTTT. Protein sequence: CASNPPGGVGYTEAFF.

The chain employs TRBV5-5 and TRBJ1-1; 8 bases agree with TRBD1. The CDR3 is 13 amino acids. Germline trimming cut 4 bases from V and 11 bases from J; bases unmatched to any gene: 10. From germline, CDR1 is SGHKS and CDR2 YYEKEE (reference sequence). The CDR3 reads CASSLGTGGSAFF. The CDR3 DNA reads TGTGCCAGCAGCCTGGGGACAGGAGGGTCGGCTTTCTTT.

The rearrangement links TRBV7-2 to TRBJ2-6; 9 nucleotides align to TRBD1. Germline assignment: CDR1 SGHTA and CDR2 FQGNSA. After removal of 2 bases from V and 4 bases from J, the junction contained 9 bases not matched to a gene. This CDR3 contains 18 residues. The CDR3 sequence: CASSLSAGQGTGANVLTF. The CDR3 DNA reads TGTGCCAGCAGCTTAAGCGCGGGACAGGGAACCGGGGCCAACGTCCTGACTTTC.

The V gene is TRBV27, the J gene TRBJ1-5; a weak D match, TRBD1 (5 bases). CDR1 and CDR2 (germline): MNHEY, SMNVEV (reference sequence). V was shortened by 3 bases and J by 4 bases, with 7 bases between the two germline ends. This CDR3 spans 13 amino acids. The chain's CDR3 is CASSFRENQPQHF. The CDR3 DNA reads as TGTGCCAGCAGTTTCAGGGAGAATCAGCCCCAGCATTTT.

The CDR3 sequence: CASSILTGELFF. The CDR3 DNA reads as TGTGCCAGTAGTATTCTCACCGGGGAGCTGTTTTTT. The rearrangement links TRBV19 to TRBJ2-2; D gene unclear. Germline V gene lookup returns CDR1 LNHDA and CDR2 SQIVND (reference sequence). V dropped 3 bases and J dropped 4 bases, with 3 bases sitting between them. This CDR3 has 12 residues.

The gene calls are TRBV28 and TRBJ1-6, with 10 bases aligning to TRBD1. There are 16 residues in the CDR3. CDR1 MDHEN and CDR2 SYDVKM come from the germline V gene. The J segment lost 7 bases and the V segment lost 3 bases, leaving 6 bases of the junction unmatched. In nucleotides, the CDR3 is TGTGCCAGCAGTTTTTGGAGGGGACAGGGGAATTCACCCCTCCACTTT. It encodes CASSFWRGQGNSPLHF.

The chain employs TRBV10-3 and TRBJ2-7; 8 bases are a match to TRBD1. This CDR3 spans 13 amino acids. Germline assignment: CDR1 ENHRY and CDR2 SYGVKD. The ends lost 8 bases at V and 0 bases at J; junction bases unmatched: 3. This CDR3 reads CAIQGTGSYEQYF. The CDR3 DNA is TGTGCCATCCAAGGGACAGGCTCCTACGAGCAGTACTTC.

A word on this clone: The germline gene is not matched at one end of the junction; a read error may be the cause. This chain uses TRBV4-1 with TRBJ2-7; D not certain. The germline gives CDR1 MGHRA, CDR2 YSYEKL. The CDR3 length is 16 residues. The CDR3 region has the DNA TGTGCCAGCAGCCAAGCTGGCTCACCAGCCGTCTACGAGCAGTACTTC. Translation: CASSQAGSPAVYEQYF.

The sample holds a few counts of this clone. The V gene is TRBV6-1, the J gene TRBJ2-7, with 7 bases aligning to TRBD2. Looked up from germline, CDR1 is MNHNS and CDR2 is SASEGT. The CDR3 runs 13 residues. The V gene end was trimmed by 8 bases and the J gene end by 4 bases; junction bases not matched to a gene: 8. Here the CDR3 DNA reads TGTGCCAGCGGCCGGGACTACATATACGAGCAGTACTTC. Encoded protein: CASGRDYIYEQYF.

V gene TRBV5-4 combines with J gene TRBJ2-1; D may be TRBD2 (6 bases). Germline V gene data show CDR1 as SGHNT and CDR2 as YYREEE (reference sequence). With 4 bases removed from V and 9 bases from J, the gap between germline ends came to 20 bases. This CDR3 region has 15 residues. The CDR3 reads CASSRWRGRFTEQFF. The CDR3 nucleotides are TGTGCCAGCAGCCGTTGGAGGGGTAGGTTCACTGAGCAGTTCTTC.

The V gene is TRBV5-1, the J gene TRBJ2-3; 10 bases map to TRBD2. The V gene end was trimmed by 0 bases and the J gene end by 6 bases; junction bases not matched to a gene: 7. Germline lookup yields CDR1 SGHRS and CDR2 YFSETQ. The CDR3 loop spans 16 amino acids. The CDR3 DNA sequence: TGCGCCAGCAGCTTGGTGGTAGCGGGAGGTGTGGATACGCAGTATTTT. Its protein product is CASSLVVAGGVDTQYF.

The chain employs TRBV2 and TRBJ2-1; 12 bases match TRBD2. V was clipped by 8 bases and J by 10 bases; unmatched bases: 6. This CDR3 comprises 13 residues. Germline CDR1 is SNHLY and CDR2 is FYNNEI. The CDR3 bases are TGTGCCAGCTTACTAGCGGGAGGTCGGGAGCAGTTCTTC. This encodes CASLLAGGREQFF.

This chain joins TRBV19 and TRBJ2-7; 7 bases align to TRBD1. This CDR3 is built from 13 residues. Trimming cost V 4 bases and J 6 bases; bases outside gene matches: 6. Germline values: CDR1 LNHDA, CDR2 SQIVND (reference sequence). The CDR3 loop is CASSTLTGSEQYF. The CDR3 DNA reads TGTGCCAGTAGTACCCTGACAGGGTCCGAGCAGTACTTC.

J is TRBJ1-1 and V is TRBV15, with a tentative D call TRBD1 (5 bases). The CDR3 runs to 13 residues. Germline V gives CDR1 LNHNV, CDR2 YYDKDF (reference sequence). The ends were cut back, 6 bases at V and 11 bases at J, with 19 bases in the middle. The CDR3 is CATSRQAAKGAFF. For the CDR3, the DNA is TGTGCCACCAGTCGCCAGGCAGCCAAGGGGGCTTTCTTT. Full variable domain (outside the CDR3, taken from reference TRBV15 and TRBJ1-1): DAMVIQNPRYQVTQFGKPVTLSCSQTLNHNVMYWYQQKSSQAPKLLFHYYDKDFNNEADTPDNFQSRRPNTSFCFLDIRSPGLGDTAMYLCATSRQAAKGAFFGQGTRLTVV.

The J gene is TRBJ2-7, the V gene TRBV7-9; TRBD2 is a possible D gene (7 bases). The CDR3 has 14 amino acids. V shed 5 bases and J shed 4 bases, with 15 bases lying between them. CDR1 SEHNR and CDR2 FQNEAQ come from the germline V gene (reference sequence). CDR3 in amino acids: CASSAWGGGYEQYF. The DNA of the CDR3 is TGTGCCAGCAGCGCTTGGGGGGGCGGGTACGAGCAGTACTTC.

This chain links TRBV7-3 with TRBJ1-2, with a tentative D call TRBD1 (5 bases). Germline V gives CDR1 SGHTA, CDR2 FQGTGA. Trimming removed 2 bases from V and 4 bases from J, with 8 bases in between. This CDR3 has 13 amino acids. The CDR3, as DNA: TGTGCCAGCAGCTTAGCCGGGGGCTATGGCTACACCTTC. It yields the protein CASSLAGGYGYTF. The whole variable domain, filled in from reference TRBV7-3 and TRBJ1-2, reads GAGVSQTPSNKVTEKGKYVELRCDPISGHTALYWYRQSLGQGPEFLIYFQGTGAADDSGLPNDRFFAVRPEGSVSTLKIQRTERGDSAVYLCASSLAGGYGYTFGSGTRLTVV.

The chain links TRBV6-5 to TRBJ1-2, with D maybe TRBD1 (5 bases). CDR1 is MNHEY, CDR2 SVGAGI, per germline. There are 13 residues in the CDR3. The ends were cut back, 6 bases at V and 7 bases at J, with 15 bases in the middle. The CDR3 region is CASSRDAFVGYTF. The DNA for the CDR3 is TGTGCCAGCAGCCGGGACGCCTTCGTTGGCTACACCTTC.